These T cell receptor beta chains were read from a single sample in a study of blood T cell repertoires in COVID-19. TCRdb's copy holds only in-frame clones and misses some; the assay was immunoSEQ multiplex PCR. The sample has some 16,000 clones; about 91% are singletons. What was sequenced was peripheral blood. The receptor source for this set is a human donor in a cohort sampled during active COVID-19. Both conserved end residues are part of each CDR3. Fields, in order: D gene, J gene, clone size, V gene, CDR3 protein, CDR3 DNA. The D gene is left open where the match is weak. Rows give clone size only sometimes, using once, few, many, or a class for an expanded clone.

NA	TRBJ2-7	NA	TRBV6-5	CASSYSQGTEQYF	TGTGCCAGCAGTTACTCGCAGGGGACCGAGCAGTACTTC
NA	TRBJ1-2	NA	TRBV3-1/TRBV3-2	CASSQERGGPIYGYTF	TGTGCCAGCAGCCAAGAGAGGGGGGGACCGATCTATGGCTACACCTTC
NA	TRBJ1-3	NA	TRBV19	CASSTPGFTSGNTIYF	TGTGCCAGTAGTACCCCGGGATTCACATCTGGAAACACCATATATTTT
TRBD1	TRBJ1-2	NA	TRBV14	CASSRDSNYGYTF	TGTGCCAGCAGCCGGGACAGTAACTATGGCTACACCTTC
NA	TRBJ1-2	NA	TRBV29-1	CSAYTGFNYGYTF	TGCAGCGCCTACACAGGGTTTAACTATGGCTACACCTTC
NA	TRBJ2-3	NA	TRBV7-2	CASSLGIEPDTQYF	TGTGCCAGCAGCTTAGGTATTGAGCCCGATACGCAGTATTTT
TRBD1	TRBJ1-1	NA	TRBV29-1	CSVEEGTGMTEAFF	TGCAGCGTTGAAGAGGGGACAGGGATGACTGAAGCTTTCTTT
TRBD1	TRBJ2-7	NA	TRBV10-3	CAITHGQGNYEQYF	TGTGCCATCACTCACGGACAGGGAAACTACGAGCAGTACTTC
NA	TRBJ1-2	NA	TRBV9	CASSATPGESFSYGYTF	TGTGCCAGCAGCGCCACCCCAGGGGAATCCTTTAGCTATGGCTACACCTTC
NA	TRBJ1-6	few	TRBV6-5	CASSYSNQGSPLHF	TGTGCCAGCAGTTACTCGAACCAGGGCTCACCCCTCCACTTT
NA	TRBJ2-5	few	TRBV30	CAWRFRGWYVTQYF	TGTGCCTGGAGATTCCGGGGGTGGTATGTGACCCAGTACTTC
TRBD1	TRBJ1-5	NA	TRBV2	CASGGRDRDYSNQPQHF	TGTGCCAGCGGTGGGAGGGACAGGGATTATAGCAATCAGCCCCAGCATTTT
NA	TRBJ2-3	NA	TRBV11-2	CASSSEGNTQYF	TGTGCCAGCAGCTCGGAGGGGAATACGCAGTATTTT
NA	TRBJ1-3	once	TRBV21-1	CASSLRRGNGSGNTIYF	TGTGCCAGCAGTCTAAGGAGGGGAAATGGATCTGGAAACACCATATATTTT
TRBD1	TRBJ2-7	NA	TRBV29-1	CSAAGDRGPKGSYEQYF	TGCAGCGCAGCGGGGGACAGGGGGCCGAAAGGCTCCTACGAGCAGTACTTC
NA	TRBJ1-5	NA	TRBV20-1	CSASPGNQPQHF	TGCAGTGCTAGTCCCGGCAATCAGCCCCAGCATTTT
NA	TRBJ2-4	NA	TRBV2	CASSDVVSIQYF	TGTGCCAGCAGTGACGTGGTTAGCATTCAGTACTTC
TRBD1	TRBJ1-5	NA	TRBV6-5	CASRADRLQPQHF	TGTGCCAGCAGGGCGGACAGGTTACAGCCCCAGCATTTT
TRBD1	TRBJ1-1	NA	TRBV5-6	CASSPVPGQGLNTEAFF	TGTGCCAGCAGCCCTGTCCCGGGACAGGGCTTGAACACTGAAGCTTTCTTT
TRBD1	TRBJ2-7	NA	TRBV6-5	CATKAYPQGTYEQYF	TGTGCCACCAAGGCATATCCACAGGGGACCTACGAGCAGTACTTC
NA	TRBJ1-1	NA	TRBV7-3	CASSFAGVPEAFF	TGTGCCAGCAGCTTTGCAGGGGTCCCTGAAGCTTTCTTT
NA	TRBJ1-1	NA	TRBV30	CAWGRKEGRNTEAFF	TGTGCCTGGGGGCGCAAGGAGGGACGGAACACTGAAGCTTTCTTT
NA	TRBJ2-3	once	TRBV4-1	CASSQALRVNWENTQYF	TGCGCCAGCAGCCAAGCCTTGAGGGTCAACTGGGAAAATACGCAGTATTTT
NA	TRBJ1-6	NA	TRBV12-3/TRBV12-4	CASSLGAGSPLHF	TGTGCCAGCAGTTTAGGGGCTGGGTCACCCCTCCACTTT
NA	TRBJ1-5	NA	TRBV29-1	CSVGGTNQPQHF	TGCAGCGTTGGGGGCACCAATCAGCCCCAGCATTTT
NA	TRBJ2-3	NA	TRBV6-2/TRBV6-3	CASSYRAGEGTDTQYF	TGTGCCAGCAGTTACCGGGCAGGGGAAGGCACAGATACGCAGTATTTT
TRBD1	TRBJ1-2	NA	TRBV12-3/TRBV12-4	CASSGDSNYGYTF	TGTGCCAGCAGTGGGGACAGTAACTATGGCTACACCTTC
TRBD1	TRBJ2-7	NA	TRBV30	CACTGTGLYEQYF	TGTGCCTGTACCGGGACAGGGCTCTACGAGCAGTACTTC
NA	TRBJ2-1	NA	TRBV15	CATSRDLIQGYEQFF	TGTGCCACCAGCAGAGACCTAATTCAGGGCTATGAGCAGTTCTTC
NA	TRBJ2-2	NA	TRBV7-2	CASSLATGSLWNTGELFF	TGTGCCAGCAGCTTAGCGACCGGGAGTTTGTGGAACACCGGGGAGCTGTTTTTT
TRBD1	TRBJ1-2	NA	TRBV7-9	CASSLAGQAGYGYTF	TGTGCCAGCAGCTTAGCCGGACAGGCGGGCTATGGCTACACCTTC
TRBD1	TRBJ2-3	NA	TRBV5-1	CASSTRTGRLNTQYF	TGCGCCAGCAGCACCCGGACAGGGAGGTTGAATACGCAGTATTTT
TRBD2	TRBJ2-3	NA	TRBV11-2	CASSTGLAGSSTDTQYF	TGTGCCAGCAGCACCGGACTAGCGGGCTCTAGCACAGATACGCAGTATTTT
NA	TRBJ2-3	NA	TRBV19	CASARGADTDTQYF	TGTGCCAGTGCACGGGGAGCGGACACAGATACGCAGTATTTT
TRBD2	TRBJ2-5	NA	TRBV5-4	CASSNRDGRGETQYF	TGTGCCAGCAGCAACCGGGACGGGAGGGGAGAGACCCAGTACTTC
TRBD2	TRBJ2-7	few	TRBV5-6	CASSLAGTSGLPSSYEQYF	TGTGCCAGCAGCTTGGCCGGGACTAGCGGGCTGCCTAGCTCCTACGAGCAGTACTTC
NA	TRBJ1-1	once	TRBV7-8	CASSLEGGMNTEAFF	TGTGCCAGCAGCTTAGAAGGGGGAATGAACACTGAAGCTTTCTTT
NA	TRBJ1-2	NA	TRBV20-1	CSASPTDGYTF	TGCAGTGCTAGTCCGACAGATGGCTACACCTTC
NA	TRBJ1-2	few	TRBV6-5	CASTTDLPGYTF	TGTGCCAGCACCACAGATCTTCCCGGCTACACCTTC
NA	TRBJ1-1	NA	TRBV30	CAWSVRSKNTEAFF	TGTGCCTGGAGTGTACGGTCAAAAAACACTGAAGCTTTCTTT
NA	TRBJ2-3	once	TRBV5-3	CARRLARGPFYPRPGYF	TGTGCCAGAAGGCTAGCGAGGGGCCCTTTCTACCCCAGACCGGGGTATTTT
TRBD2	TRBJ2-1	NA	TRBV9	CASSVVASGGYNEQFF	TGTGCCAGCAGCGTAGTGGCTAGCGGGGGTTACAATGAGCAGTTCTTC
TRBD1	TRBJ1-5	NA	TRBV6-5	CASSYSWTGNQPQHF	TGTGCCAGCAGTTACTCGTGGACAGGGAATCAGCCCCAGCATTTT
TRBD1	TRBJ1-5	NA	TRBV6-1	CASSEAGQQNQPQHF	TGTGCCAGCAGTGAAGCGGGACAGCAGAATCAGCCCCAGCATTTT
NA	TRBJ2-5	NA	TRBV3-1/TRBV3-2	CASSQGDGGQETQYF	TGTGCCAGCAGCCAAGGGGATGGGGGGCAAGAGACCCAGTACTTC
NA	TRBJ2-7	NA	TRBV2	CASRTDSYEQYF	TGTGCCAGCAGAACGGACAGCTACGAGCAGTACTTC
NA	TRBJ1-5	NA	TRBV7-9	CASTRGAAQPQHF	TGTGCCAGCACTCGGGGGGCGGCTCAGCCCCAGCATTTT
NA	TRBJ1-6	NA	TRBV6-5	CAIPGLADSPLHF	TGTGCCATACCGGGGTTAGCGGATTCACCCCTCCACTTT
TRBD1	TRBJ1-1	NA	TRBV10-2	CASSESTGVRAFF	TGCGCCAGCAGTGAGAGTACAGGGGTTCGGGCTTTCTTT
NA	TRBJ1-5	NA	TRBV18	CASSPGAGIINQPQHF	TGTGCCAGCTCACCAGGGGCAGGGATAATCAATCAGCCCCAGCATTTT
NA	TRBJ2-5	NA	TRBV28	CASSRGRGGTQYF	TGTGCCAGCAGCCGAGGGCGGGGTGGGACCCAGTACTTC
TRBD2	TRBJ2-1	NA	TRBV5-4	CASSRTSGGAGEQFF	TGTGCCAGCAGCCGGACTAGCGGGGGGGCGGGTGAGCAGTTCTTC
TRBD1	TRBJ1-6	NA	TRBV19	CASGTGVGYNSPLHF	TGTGCCAGCGGTACAGGGGTAGGGTATAATTCACCCCTCCACTTT